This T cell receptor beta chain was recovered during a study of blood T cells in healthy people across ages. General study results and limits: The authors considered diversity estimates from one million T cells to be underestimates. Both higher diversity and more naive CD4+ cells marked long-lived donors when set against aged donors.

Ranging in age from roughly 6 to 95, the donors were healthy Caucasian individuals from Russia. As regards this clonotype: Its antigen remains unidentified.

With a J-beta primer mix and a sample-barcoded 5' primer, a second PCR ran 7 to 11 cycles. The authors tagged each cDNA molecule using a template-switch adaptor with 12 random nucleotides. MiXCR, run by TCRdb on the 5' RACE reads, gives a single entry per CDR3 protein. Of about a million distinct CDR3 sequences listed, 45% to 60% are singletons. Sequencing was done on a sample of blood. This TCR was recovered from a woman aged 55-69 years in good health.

The chain's CDR3 is CSATDRRYSYNEQYF. Here the CDR3 DNA reads TGCAGTGCTACGGACAGGCGATACTCCTACAATGAGCAGTACTTC. V gene TRBV20-1 combines with J gene TRBJ2-1; 7 nucleotides align to TRBD1. The better agreement between TRBJ2-7 and the DNA end casts doubt on the J call. Per germline, CDR1 DFQATT and CDR2 SNEGSKA (reference sequence). The CDR3 is made up of 15 amino acids.